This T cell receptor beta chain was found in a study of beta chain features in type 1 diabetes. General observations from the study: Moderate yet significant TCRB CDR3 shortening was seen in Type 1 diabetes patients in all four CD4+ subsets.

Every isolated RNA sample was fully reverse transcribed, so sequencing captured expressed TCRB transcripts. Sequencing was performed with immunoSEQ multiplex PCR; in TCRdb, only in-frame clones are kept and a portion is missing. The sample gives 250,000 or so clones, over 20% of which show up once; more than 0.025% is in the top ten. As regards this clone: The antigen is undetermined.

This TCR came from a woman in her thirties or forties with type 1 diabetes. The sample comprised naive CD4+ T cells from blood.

Here the CDR3 DNA reads TGTGCCAGCAGTTCGTCACAAATCTCCTACAATGAGCAGTTCTTC. It yields the protein CASSSSQISYNEQFF. The rearrangement uses TRBV28 and TRBJ2-1; no reliable D call. Looked up from germline, CDR1 is MDHEN and CDR2 is SYDVKM. Trimming removed 4 bases from V and 0 bases from J, with 10 bases in between. This CDR3 has 15 residues.